This T cell receptor (beta chain) originates from a study of cytomegalovirus exposure and HLA in healthy donors. Overall study: Assignment to the Caucasian-associated ancestry cluster applied to approximately 80% of the approximately 420 genotyped donors.

On this clone itself: Its antigen is still unknown.

CDR3 length: 16 residues. Germline lookup yields CDR1 MDHEN and CDR2 SYDVKM. With 5 bases clipped from V and 8 bases from J, the junction kept 13 bases outside the gene matches. The PCR was carried out with 60 Vbeta primers and 13 Jbeta primers. The table came from immunoSEQ multiplex PCR; TCRdb's copy has only in-frame clones and leaves some out. The sample contains around 150,000 clones, around 60% of which appear only once. General study points: Reportedly, diagnosis of cytomegalovirus status by the classifier showed high specificity and sensitivity.

Input material: PBMCs. The clonotype comes from a woman in her sixties in good health and CMV-seropositive. This chain joins TRBV28 and TRBJ2-1; 9 bases align to TRBD1. CDR3 nucleotide sequence: TGTGCCAGCAGTCTGGGGGGACAGGGTTGGATCCATGAGCAGTTCTTC. Amino acids: CASSLGGQGWIHEQFF.